A single sample is the source of the 21 T cell receptor beta chains below, sequenced in a study of blood T cell repertoires in COVID-19. The repertoire was sequenced with immunoSEQ multiplex PCR; TCRdb's copy has only in-frame clones and lacks some. Of about 130,000 clones detected, about four fifths appear once; the ten largest clones hold around 13%. The sequenced sample was peripheral blood. Every receptor here comes from a human donor in a cohort sampled during active COVID-19.

This clone showed up just once. The chain links TRBV5-1 to TRBJ1-1; D not certain. CDR3 length: 14 amino acids. The germline V gene has CDR1 SGHRS and CDR2 YFSETQ. Between the trimmed V and J ends, which lost 0 bases and 6 bases, there was a span of 12 bases. This CDR3 is CASSLDPSSAEAFF. The CDR3 DNA reads as TGCGCCAGCAGCTTGGATCCTTCCAGCGCTGAAGCTTTCTTT.

The chain recombines TRBV19 with TRBJ2-3; a weak D match, TRBD1 (5 bases). This CDR3 is built from 14 residues. Trimming removed 5 bases at V and 4 bases at J, with 13 bases between. Germline CDR1 and CDR2: LNHDA and SQIVND (reference sequence). The CDR3 region is CASSPQGYSDTQYF. The CDR3 nucleotides read TGTGCCAGTAGTCCCCAGGGTTATTCAGATACGCAGTATTTT.

This sequence joins TRBV28 and TRBJ2-1; D call uncertain. This CDR3 region has 11 residues. Between the trimmed V and J ends, which lost 5 bases and 3 bases, there was a span of 2 bases. CDR1 is MDHEN and CDR2 is SYDVKM in the germline V gene. CDR3 nucleotides: TGTGCCAGCAGTCTCTACAATGAGCAGTTCTTC. Its translation is CASSLYNEQFF.

The chain links TRBV6-2 or TRBV6-3 to TRBJ2-5, with 14 bases identical to TRBD2. V shed 2 bases, J shed 0 bases, and the junction held 5 bases outside the gene matches. Germline lookup yields CDR1 MNHEY and CDR2 SVGEGT. The CDR3 runs 18 residues. The CDR3 is CASSYAGTSGGNQETQYF. Written as DNA, the CDR3 is TGTGCCAGCAGTTACGCCGGGACTAGCGGGGGAAACCAAGAGACCCAGTACTTC.

This clone was counted once. The chain combines TRBV7-9 with TRBJ2-1; 7 bases fit TRBD2. Germline CDR1 is SEHNR and CDR2 is FQNEAQ (reference sequence). Germline trimming cut 8 bases from V and 10 bases from J; bases unmatched to any gene: 2. This CDR3 is built from 10 residues. The CDR3 coding sequence is TGTGCCAGCGAGGGAGGGGAGCAGTTCTTC. This encodes CASEGGEQFF.

V and J are TRBV27 and TRBJ2-7; TRBD2 agrees at 13 bases. The CDR3 runs to 15 residues. The germline gives CDR1 MNHEY, CDR2 SMNVEV (reference sequence). The V gene end was trimmed by 5 bases and the J gene end by 5 bases; junction bases not matched to a gene: 6. The CDR3 DNA reads as TGTGCCAGCAGTACCCGGACTAGCGGGGGCCACGAGCAGTACTTC. It translates to CASSTRTSGGHEQYF.

This sequence joins TRBV9 and TRBJ2-7; tentatively, D is TRBD1 (7 bases). From germline, CDR1 is SGDLS and CDR2 YYNGEE. The germline V and J ends were trimmed by 0 bases and 3 bases, with 13 bases remaining between them. This CDR3 contains 15 residues. The CDR3 nucleotides are TGTGCCAGCAGCGTAGGTCAGGGGGGTCGCTACGAGCAGTACTTC. Its translation is CASSVGQGGRYEQYF.

V usage is TRBV18 and J usage is TRBJ1-2; 7 nucleotides match TRBD1. The V segment lost 6 bases and the J segment 5 bases; nucleotides outside the gene matches: 9. Germline V gene sequence: CDR1 KGHSH, CDR2 LQKENI. The CDR3 runs to 14 residues. DNA for the CDR3: TGTGCCAGCTCGGGCCGGGACAGCCTATATGGCTACACCTTC. It specifies CASSGRDSLYGYTF.

The V gene is TRBV30, the J gene TRBJ1-2; 7 bases fit TRBD1. The length of the CDR3 is 13 residues. The V and J ends lost 5 bases and 5 bases, in that order; junction bases with no gene match: 8. Germline-derived CDR1 and CDR2 are GTSNPN and SVGIG (reference sequence). CDR3 loop: CAWSGTARYGYTF. CDR3 bases: TGTGCCTGGTCCGGGACAGCGAGATATGGCTACACCTTC.

This chain connects TRBV11-2 to TRBJ1-1; D unclear. Per germline, CDR1 SGHAT and CDR2 FQNNGV. V lost 4 bases and J 3 bases, leaving 9 bases between the germline ends. The CDR3 runs 13 residues. The CDR3 DNA reads TGTGCCAGCAGCTCTACCCGGGACACTGAAGCTTTCTTT. As protein: CASSSTRDTEAFF.

The CDR3 sequence: CSAAPGGRSEKLFF. The CDR3 DNA is TGCAGCGCAGCCCCGGGTGGGAGATCTGAAAAACTGTTTTTT. V and J are TRBV29-1 and TRBJ1-4; D call uncertain. The CDR3 is made up of 14 amino acids. V was trimmed by 7 bases and J by 7 bases, leaving 19 bases between them. Per germline, CDR1 SQVTM and CDR2 ANQGSEA.

This chain links TRBV3-1 (or the pseudogene TRBV3-2) with TRBJ2-3; possible D gene TRBD1, 6 bases. The CDR3 sequence is 14 residues long. The V gene lost 5 bases and the J gene lost 1 base, with 10 bases spanning the gap. In germline, CDR1 is LGHDT, CDR2 YNNKEL (reference sequence). The CDR3 bases are TGTGCCAGCAGCTACCGACAGGGCACAGATACGCAGTATTTT. Translation: CASSYRQGTDTQYF.

The chain is built from TRBV7-8 and TRBJ2-3, with 9 positions matching TRBD2. Germline V CDR1 and CDR2: SGHVS, FQNEAQ. Germline trimming cut 0 bases from V and 0 bases from J; bases unmatched to any gene: 4. The CDR3 is 17 residues long. The CDR3 loop is CASSLAEAGGSTDTQYF. DNA of the CDR3: TGTGCCAGCAGCTTAGCGGAGGCGGGGGGGAGCACAGATACGCAGTATTTT.

The chain recombines TRBV11-2 with TRBJ2-3; 12 nucleotides align to TRBD2. J gave up 1 base and V 5 bases, and 1 base lay outside the gene matches. The length of the CDR3 is 15 residues. The germline gives CDR1 SGHAT, CDR2 FQNNGV. CDR3 bases: TGTGCCAGCAGCAGACTAGCGGGGGGCACAGATACGCAGTATTTT. Its protein is CASSRLAGGTDTQYF.

J is TRBJ1-2 and V is TRBV2, with TRBD1 matching 8 bases. CDR3 size: 13 residues. Germline loops: CDR1 SNHLY, CDR2 FYNNEI. Trimming at V came to 5 bases and at J to 6 bases, leaving 5 bases not matched to a gene. The CDR3 loop reads CASSSDRVNGYTF. The CDR3 DNA follows: TGTGCCAGCAGTTCGGACAGGGTTAATGGCTACACCTTC.

The V gene is TRBV19, the J gene TRBJ1-1; tentative D call: TRBD1 (6 bases). The CDR3 loop spans 16 amino acids. V lost 2 bases and J 5 bases, leaving 18 bases between the germline ends. In germline, CDR1 is LNHDA, CDR2 SQIVND (reference sequence). CDR3 loop: CASSIRSGGGQTEAFF. CDR3 DNA sequence: TGTGCCAGTAGTATACGATCGGGCGGGGGGCAAACTGAAGCTTTCTTT. Full variable domain (remainder filled in from reference TRBV19 and TRBJ1-1): DGGITQSPKYLFRKEGQNVTLSCEQNLNHDAMYWYRQDPGQGLRLIYYSQIVNDFQKGDIAEGYSVSREKKESFPLTVTSAQKNPTAFYLCASSIRSGGGQTEAFFGQGTRLTVV.

The chain combines TRBV27 with TRBJ2-7; TRBD1 is a possible D gene (6 bases). Germline V gene lookup returns CDR1 MNHEY and CDR2 SMNVEV (reference sequence). The CDR3 runs 16 residues. V dropped 0 bases and J dropped 2 bases, with 14 bases sitting between them. The CDR3 spells CASSLSRAGAPYEQYF. DNA of the CDR3: TGTGCCAGCAGTTTATCGAGGGCAGGGGCCCCCTACGAGCAGTACTTC.

The CDR3 nucleotides are TGTGCCAGTCATTCTCAGGGGGAGGTGGGATCACCCCTCCACTTT. Amino acid sequence: CASHSQGEVGSPLHF. The chain employs TRBV2 and TRBJ1-6; 7 bases are shared with TRBD1. J was trimmed by 10 bases and V by 9 bases; bases with no gene match: 15. The germline gives CDR1 SNHLY, CDR2 FYNNEI. CDR3 length equals 15 residues.

This chain links TRBV5-8 with TRBJ1-2, with D unresolved. Trimming removed 0 bases at V and 3 bases at J, with 18 bases between. Germline V gene lookup returns CDR1 SGHTS and CDR2 YDEGEE. The CDR3 covers 17 residues. The CDR3 DNA is TGTGCCAGCAGCTTGGGGGTGCTGGCAGGAACCTACTATGGCTACACCTTC. It codes for CASSLGVLAGTYYGYTF.

This clone came up once. This chain links TRBV14 with TRBJ1-2, with D unresolved. The CDR3 spans 14 residues. V was trimmed by 3 bases and J by 2 bases, leaving 10 bases between them. Per germline, CDR1 SGHDN and CDR2 FVKESK. The CDR3 nucleotides read TGTGCCAGCAGCCATTCATCCAGGAACTATGGCTACACCTTC. Amino acids: CASSHSSRNYGYTF.

V is TRBV27 and J is TRBJ2-1; TRBD2 might be the D (6 bases). Trimming pared 10 bases from V and 2 bases from J, leaving 27 bases between. Germline CDR1 and CDR2: MNHEY and SMNVEV (reference sequence). The CDR3 covers 18 residues. CDR3 bases: TGTGCCATCCAAAGAGGAGGGGCCGGTCCCGGCACCTACAATGAGCAGTTCTTC. Translating gives CAIQRGGAGPGTYNEQFF.